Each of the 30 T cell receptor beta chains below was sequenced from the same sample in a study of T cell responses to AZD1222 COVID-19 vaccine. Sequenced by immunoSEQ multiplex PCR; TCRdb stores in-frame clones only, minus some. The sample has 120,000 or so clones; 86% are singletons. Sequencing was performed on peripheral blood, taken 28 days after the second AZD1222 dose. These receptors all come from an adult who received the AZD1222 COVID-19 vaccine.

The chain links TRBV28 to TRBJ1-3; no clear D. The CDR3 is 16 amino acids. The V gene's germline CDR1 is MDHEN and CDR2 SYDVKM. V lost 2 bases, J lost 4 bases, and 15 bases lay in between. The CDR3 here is CASSLALVGYGNTIYF. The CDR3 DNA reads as TGTGCCAGCAGTTTAGCCCTAGTAGGGTACGGAAACACCATATATTTT.

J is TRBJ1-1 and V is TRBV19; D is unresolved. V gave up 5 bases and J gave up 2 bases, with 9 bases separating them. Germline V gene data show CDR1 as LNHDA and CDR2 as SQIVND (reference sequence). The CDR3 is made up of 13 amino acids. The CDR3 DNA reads TGTGCCAGTAGTTCCCGGGGAAACACTGAAGCTTTCTTT. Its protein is CASSSRGNTEAFF. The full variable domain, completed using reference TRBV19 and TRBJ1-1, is DGGITQSPKYLFRKEGQNVTLSCEQNLNHDAMYWYRQDPGQGLRLIYYSQIVNDFQKGDIAEGYSVSREKKESFPLTVTSAQKNPTAFYLCASSSRGNTEAFFGQGTRLTVV.

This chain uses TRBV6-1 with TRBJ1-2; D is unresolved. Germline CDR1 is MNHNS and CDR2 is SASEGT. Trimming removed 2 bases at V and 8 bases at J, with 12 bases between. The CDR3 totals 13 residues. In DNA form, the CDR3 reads TGTGCCAGCAGTGAATTGGGTTCGGGGGGCTACACCTTC. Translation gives CASSELGSGGYTF.

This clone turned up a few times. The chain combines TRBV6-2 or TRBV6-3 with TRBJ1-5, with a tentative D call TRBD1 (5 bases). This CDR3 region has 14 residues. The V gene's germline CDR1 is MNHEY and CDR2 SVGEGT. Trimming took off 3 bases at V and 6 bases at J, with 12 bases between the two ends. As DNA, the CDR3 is TGTGCCAGCAGTTATAGCAGGGAAGGTCAGCCCCAGCATTTT. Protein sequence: CASSYSREGQPQHF.

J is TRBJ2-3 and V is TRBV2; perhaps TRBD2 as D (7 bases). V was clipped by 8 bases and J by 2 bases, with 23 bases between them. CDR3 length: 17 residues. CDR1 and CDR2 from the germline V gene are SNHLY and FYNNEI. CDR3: CASLPRSGRGPTDTQYF. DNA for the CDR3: TGTGCCAGCTTGCCCCGATCAGGGCGGGGGCCCACAGATACGCAGTATTTT.

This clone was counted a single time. DNA of the CDR3: TGTGCCAGCAGCTTAATGGGGGCACAAGAGACCCAGTACTTC. It specifies CASSLMGAQETQYF. The chain uses TRBV7-2 and TRBJ2-5, with a tentative D call TRBD1 (6 bases). The CDR3 totals 14 residues. V gave up 2 bases and J gave up 2 bases, with 9 bases separating them. The germline V gene has CDR1 SGHTA and CDR2 FQGNSA.

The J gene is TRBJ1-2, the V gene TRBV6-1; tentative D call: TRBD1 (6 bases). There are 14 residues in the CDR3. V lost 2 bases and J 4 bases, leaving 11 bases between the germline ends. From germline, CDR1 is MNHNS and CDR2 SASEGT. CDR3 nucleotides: TGTGCCAGCAGTGAACGGGGGCGCACCTATGGCTACACCTTC. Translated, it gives CASSERGRTYGYTF.

DNA of the CDR3: TGTGCCTGGACCCGGGTCCGCGATTCACCCCTCCACTTT. This encodes CAWTRVRDSPLHF. The rearrangement uses TRBV30 and TRBJ1-6, with D hard to call. Germline values: CDR1 GTSNPN, CDR2 SVGIG (reference sequence). The CDR3 length is 13 residues. V dropped 4 bases and J dropped 8 bases, with 12 bases sitting between them.

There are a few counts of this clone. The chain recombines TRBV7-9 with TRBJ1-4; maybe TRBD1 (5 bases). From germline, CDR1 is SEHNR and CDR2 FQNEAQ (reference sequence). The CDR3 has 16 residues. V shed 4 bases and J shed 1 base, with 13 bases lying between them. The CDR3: CASSSSLRGTNEKLFF. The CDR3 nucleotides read TGTGCCAGCAGCTCATCTCTGAGGGGAACTAATGAAAAACTGTTTTTT.

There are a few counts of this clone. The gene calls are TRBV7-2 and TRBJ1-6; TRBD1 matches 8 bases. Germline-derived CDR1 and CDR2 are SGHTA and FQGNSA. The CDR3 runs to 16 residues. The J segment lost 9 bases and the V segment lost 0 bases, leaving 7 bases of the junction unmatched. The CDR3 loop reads CASSLAPGTGGSPLHF. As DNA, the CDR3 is TGTGCCAGCAGCTTAGCGCCCGGGACAGGCGGTTCACCCCTCCACTTT.

CDR3 protein: CASSLPQDHRGPRYEQYF. In DNA, the CDR3 is TGTGCCAGCAGTCTTCCCCAAGACCACAGGGGGCCGCGCTACGAGCAGTACTTC. The V gene is TRBV27, the J gene TRBJ2-7; TRBD1 agrees at 9 bases. Trimming cost V 5 bases and J 3 bases; bases outside gene matches: 17. Germline loops: CDR1 MNHEY, CDR2 SMNVEV (reference sequence). The CDR3 spans 18 residues.

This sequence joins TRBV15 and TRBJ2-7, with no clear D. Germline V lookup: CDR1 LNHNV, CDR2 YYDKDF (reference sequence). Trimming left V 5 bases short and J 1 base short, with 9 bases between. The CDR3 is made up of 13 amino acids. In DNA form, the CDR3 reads TGTGCCACCAGCGAGGCCGGTTCCTACGAGCAGTACTTC. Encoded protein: CATSEAGSYEQYF.

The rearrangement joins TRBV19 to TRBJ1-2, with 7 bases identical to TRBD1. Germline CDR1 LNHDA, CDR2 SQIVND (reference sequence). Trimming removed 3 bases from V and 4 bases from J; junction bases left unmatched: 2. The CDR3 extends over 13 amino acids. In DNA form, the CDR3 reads TGTGCCAGTAGTATTGAGGGGGCCTATGGCTACACCTTC. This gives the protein CASSIEGAYGYTF.

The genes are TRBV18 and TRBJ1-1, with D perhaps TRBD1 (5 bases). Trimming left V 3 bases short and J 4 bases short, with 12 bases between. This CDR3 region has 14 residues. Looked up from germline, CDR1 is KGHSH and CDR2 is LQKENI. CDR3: CASSPTGGATEAFF. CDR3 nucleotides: TGTGCCAGCTCACCCACGGGAGGGGCCACTGAAGCTTTCTTT.

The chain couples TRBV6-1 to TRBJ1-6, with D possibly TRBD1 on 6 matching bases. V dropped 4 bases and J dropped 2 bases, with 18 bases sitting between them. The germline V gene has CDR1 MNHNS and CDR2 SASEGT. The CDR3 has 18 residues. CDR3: CASSASFVQGTYNSPLHF. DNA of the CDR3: TGTGCCAGCAGTGCTAGTTTTGTACAGGGAACCTATAATTCACCCCTCCACTTT.

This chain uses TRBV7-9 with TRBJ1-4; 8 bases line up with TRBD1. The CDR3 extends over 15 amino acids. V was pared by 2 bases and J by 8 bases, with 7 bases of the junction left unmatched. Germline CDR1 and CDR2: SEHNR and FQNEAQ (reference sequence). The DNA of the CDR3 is TGTGCCAGCAGCTTAATGGGGACAGGCGGGGAAAAACTGTTTTTT. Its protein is CASSLMGTGGEKLFF.

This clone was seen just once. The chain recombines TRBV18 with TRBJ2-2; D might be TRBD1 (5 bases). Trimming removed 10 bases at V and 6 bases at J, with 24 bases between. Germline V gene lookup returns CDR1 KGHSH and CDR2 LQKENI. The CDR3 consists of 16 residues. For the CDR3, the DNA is TGTGCCAACTTTCCCCAGGGTTGGAGTAGGTCCGGGGAGCTGTTTTTT. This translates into CANFPQGWSRSGELFF.

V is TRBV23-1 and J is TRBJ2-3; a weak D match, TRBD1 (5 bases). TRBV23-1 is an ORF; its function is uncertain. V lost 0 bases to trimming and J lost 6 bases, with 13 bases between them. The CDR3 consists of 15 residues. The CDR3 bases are TGCGCCAGCAGTCAATCCCCGACAGCACGGGATACGCAGTATTTT. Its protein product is CASSQSPTARDTQYF.

The CDR3 DNA follows: TGTGCCAGCAGCTGGTCCCGATCGGGCTACACCTTC. The encoded protein is CASSWSRSGYTF. The chain carries TRBV3-1 (or the pseudogene TRBV3-2) and TRBJ1-2; D is unclear. CDR1 and CDR2 from the germline V gene are LGHDT and YNNKEL (reference sequence). Deletions cut 5 bases from V and 8 bases from J, with 12 bases between. The CDR3 runs to 12 residues.

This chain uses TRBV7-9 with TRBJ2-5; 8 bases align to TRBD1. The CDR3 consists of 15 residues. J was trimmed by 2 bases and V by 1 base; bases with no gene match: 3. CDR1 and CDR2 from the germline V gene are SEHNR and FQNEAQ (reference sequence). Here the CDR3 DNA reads TGTGCCAGCAGCTTAGATTGGGACAGGCAAGAGACCCAGTACTTC. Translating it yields CASSLDWDRQETQYF.

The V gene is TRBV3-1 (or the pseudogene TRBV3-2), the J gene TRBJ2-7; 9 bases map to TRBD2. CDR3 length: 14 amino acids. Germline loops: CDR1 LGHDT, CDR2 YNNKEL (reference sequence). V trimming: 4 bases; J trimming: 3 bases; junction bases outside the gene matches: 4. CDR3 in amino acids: CASSLSGGHYEQYF. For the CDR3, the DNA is TGTGCCAGCAGCCTCAGCGGGGGGCACTACGAGCAGTACTTC.

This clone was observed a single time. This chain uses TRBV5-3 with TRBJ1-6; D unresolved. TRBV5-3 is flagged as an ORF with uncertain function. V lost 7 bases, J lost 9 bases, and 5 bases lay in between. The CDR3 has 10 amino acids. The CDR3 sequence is CARLTSPLHF. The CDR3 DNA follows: TGTGCCAGACTGACTTCACCCCTCCACTTT.

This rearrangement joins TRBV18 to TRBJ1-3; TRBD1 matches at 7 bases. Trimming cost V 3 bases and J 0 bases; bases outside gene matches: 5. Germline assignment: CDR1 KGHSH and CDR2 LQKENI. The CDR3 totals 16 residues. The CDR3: CASSPPDRDSGNTIYF. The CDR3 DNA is TGTGCCAGCTCACCTCCTGACAGGGACTCTGGAAACACCATATATTTT.

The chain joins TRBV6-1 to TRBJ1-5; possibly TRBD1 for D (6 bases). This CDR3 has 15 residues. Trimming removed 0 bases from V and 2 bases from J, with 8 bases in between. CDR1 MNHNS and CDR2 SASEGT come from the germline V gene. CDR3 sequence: CASSEAPGGNQPQHF. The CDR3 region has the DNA TGTGCCAGCAGTGAAGCGCCAGGGGGCAATCAGCCCCAGCATTTT.

CDR3 sequence (DNA): TGTGCCAGCAGTCAAACAGGGAGGTGGAACACCATATATTTT. Protein product: CASSQTGRWNTIYF. The chain uses TRBV14 and TRBJ1-3, with D possibly TRBD1 on 6 matching bases. The CDR3 loop spans 14 amino acids. V lost 6 bases and J 7 bases, leaving 16 bases between the germline ends. Germline CDR1 and CDR2: SGHDN and FVKESK.

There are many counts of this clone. CDR3 in DNA: TGTGCCAGCACTTTCCTGACTAGCGGTCCCGACAATGAGCAGTTCTTC. It codes for CASTFLTSGPDNEQFF. The rearrangement uses TRBV2 and TRBJ2-1; TRBD2 agrees at 9 bases. V lost 7 bases and J lost 5; bases outside the gene matches: 12. Germline V gene lookup returns CDR1 SNHLY and CDR2 FYNNEI. This CDR3 has 16 amino acids.

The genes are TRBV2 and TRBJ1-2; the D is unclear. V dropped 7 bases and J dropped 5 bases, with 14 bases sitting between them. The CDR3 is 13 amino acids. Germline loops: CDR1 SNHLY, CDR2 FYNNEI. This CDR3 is CASIPGPSYGYTF. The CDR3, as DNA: TGTGCCAGCATCCCAGGACCTTCTTATGGCTACACCTTC. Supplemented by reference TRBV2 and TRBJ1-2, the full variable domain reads EPEVTQTPSHQVTQMGQEVILRCVPISNHLYFYWYRQILGQKVEFLVSFYNNEISEKSEIFDDQFSVERPDGSNFTLKIRSTKLEDSAMYFCASIPGPSYGYTFGSGTRLTVV.

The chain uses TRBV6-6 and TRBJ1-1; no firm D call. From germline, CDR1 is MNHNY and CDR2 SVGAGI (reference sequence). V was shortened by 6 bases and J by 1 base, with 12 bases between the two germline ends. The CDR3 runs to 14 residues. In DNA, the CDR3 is TGTGCCAGCAGGCCCCCCCAGTCGAACACTGAAGCTTTCTTT. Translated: CASRPPQSNTEAFF.

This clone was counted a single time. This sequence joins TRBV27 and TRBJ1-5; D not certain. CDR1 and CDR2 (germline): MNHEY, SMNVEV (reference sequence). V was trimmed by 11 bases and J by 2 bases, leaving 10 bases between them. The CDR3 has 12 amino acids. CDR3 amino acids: CAVGRGNQPQHF. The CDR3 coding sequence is TGTGCCGTCGGGAGAGGCAATCAGCCCCAGCATTTT.

The DNA of the CDR3 is TGTGCCAGTACGGACCTGAACACCGGGGAGCTGTTTTTT. Residues: CASTDLNTGELFF. V and J are TRBV19 and TRBJ2-2; the D is unclear. Trimming removed 7 bases from V and 1 base from J, with 7 bases in between. The CDR3 covers 13 residues. Germline V gives CDR1 LNHDA, CDR2 SQIVND (reference sequence).